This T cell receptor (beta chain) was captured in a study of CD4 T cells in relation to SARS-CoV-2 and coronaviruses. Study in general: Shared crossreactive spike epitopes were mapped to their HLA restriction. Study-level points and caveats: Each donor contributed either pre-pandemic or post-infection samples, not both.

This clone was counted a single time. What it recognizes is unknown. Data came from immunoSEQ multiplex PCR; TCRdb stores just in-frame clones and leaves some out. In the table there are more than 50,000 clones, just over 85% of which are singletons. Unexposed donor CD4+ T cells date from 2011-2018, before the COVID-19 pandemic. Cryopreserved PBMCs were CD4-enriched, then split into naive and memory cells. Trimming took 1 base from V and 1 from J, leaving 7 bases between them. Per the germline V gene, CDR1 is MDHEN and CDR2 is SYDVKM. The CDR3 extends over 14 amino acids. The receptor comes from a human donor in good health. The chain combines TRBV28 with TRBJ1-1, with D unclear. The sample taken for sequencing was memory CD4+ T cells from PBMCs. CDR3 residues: CASSLFRENTEAFF. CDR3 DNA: TGTGCCAGCAGTTTATTTCGGGAGAACACTGAAGCTTTCTTT.